The clone carrying this TCR beta chain appeared many times. The antigen is not known. Construction of TCR beta libraries was performed using quantitative 5'-RACE with molecular barcodes. TCRdb re-analysed the 5' RACE reads in MiXCR, keeping a single row per CDR3 protein. The sample includes fewer than 550,000 distinct CDR3 sequences, under 5.5% of them seen just once. The data derive from a study of CD8 T cells in ankylosing spondylitis. Findings and caveats of the study: Typical of ankylosing spondylitis blood, it appeared, was a TCR beta motif of several highly homologous variants. Disease-linked clones reportedly showed significant enrichment in matched ankylosing spondylitis synovial fluid. Prior work had noted some motif variants in reactive arthritis blood and synovial fluid. Disease-linked clones had a CD8+ phenotype and relatively low frequency in peripheral blood.

Germline-derived CDR1 and CDR2 are ENHRY and SYGVKD. The V gene end was trimmed by 3 bases and the J gene end by 4 bases; junction bases not matched to a gene: 11. This CDR3 spans 16 amino acids. The chain uses TRBV10-3 and TRBJ1-1; 7 bases align to TRBD1. This sequence was found in a male donor with ankylosing spondylitis. The specimen sequenced was blood, either unsorted or a sorted T cell fraction (not recorded which). The CDR3 reads CAISDRQGVGGTEAFF. In DNA form, the CDR3 reads TGTGCCATCAGTGACCGACAGGGTGTAGGTGGCACTGAAGCTTTCTTT.